This T cell receptor beta chain was captured by sequencing in a study of pediatric ulcerative colitis. Regarding this clone: Its specificity is not known.

Per germline, CDR1 KGHSH and CDR2 LQKENI. The V gene end was trimmed by 0 bases and the J gene end by 8 bases; junction bases not matched to a gene: 9. This CDR3 region has 16 residues. Whole-study findings and limits: A couple of rectal CDR3 clonotypes occurred in all ulcerative colitis patients. Acute severe colitis showed lower rectal diversity from clonal expansions.

Colonoscopy and blood draw happened at the same time. The assay was immunoSEQ multiplex PCR, and TCRdb's table has in-frame clones only and misses some. In the table there are under 70,000 clones, more than 75% of which are singletons. Source material: blood. This receptor was taken from a boy aged 5 to 17 who was a control in a study of pediatric ulcerative colitis. The chain uses TRBV18 and TRBJ2-1; 8 nucleotides line up with TRBD1. CDR3 nucleotide sequence: TGTGCCAGCTCACCACCTCGGACAGGGTTGGTCGATGAGCAGTTCTTC. It encodes CASSPPRTGLVDEQFF.